These T cell receptor beta chains were read from a single sample in a study of blood T cell repertoires in COVID-19. Profiling relied on immunoSEQ multiplex PCR, and the TCRdb table lists in-frame clones only, not all of them. The table lists around 250,000 clones, around nine tenths of them singletons, with about 1.6% in the top ten. The sample taken for sequencing was PBMCs or T cells enriched from blood (not recorded which). These receptors all stem from a woman in her fifties or sixties who had recovered from COVID-19. The CDR3 runs from the conserved cysteine through the conserved F or W. A D gene is named only where the DNA matches it firmly. A clone size is listed for some rows: how often the clone was seen (once, few, many), or a class if it is expanded.

clone_size | j_call | d_call | v_call | cdr3_nt | cdr3_aa
NA | TRBJ1-2 | TRBD1 | TRBV5-5 | TGTGCCAGCAGCTTTTATCGGGACAGTTTTTCTGGCTACACCTTC | CASSFYRDSFSGYTF
NA | TRBJ2-2 | NA | TRBV2 | TGTGCCAGCAGTGAATCCGGGACCGGGGAGCTGTTTTTT | CASSESGTGELFF
NA | TRBJ1-6 | NA | TRBV29-1 | TGCAGCGTCCAGGAAAGCTCCTATAATTCACCCCTCCACTTT | CSVQESSYNSPLHF
NA | TRBJ2-7 | TRBD1 | TRBV28 | TGTGCCAGCAGGCCGCCGTCCGGGACAGGGGGCAGCTCCTACGAGCAGTACTTC | CASRPPSGTGGSSYEQYF
NA | TRBJ1-1 | NA | TRBV7-3 | TGTGCCAGCAGCCTTACAGGGACAACTGAAGCTTTCTTT | CASSLTGTTEAFF
NA | TRBJ1-4 | NA | TRBV18 | TGTGCCAGCTCACCACGGCGTGGAGAGGGAAAAAGTCTGACTAATGAAAAACTGTTTTTT | CASSPRRGEGKSLTNEKLFF
NA | TRBJ2-3 | TRBD2 | TRBV10-3 | TGTGCCATCAGCTCTAGGACTAGCGGGGGCATCGACACAGATACGCAGTATTTT | CAISSRTSGGIDTDTQYF
NA | TRBJ2-7 | NA | TRBV5-1 | TGCGCCAGCAGCTTGGGCCAAACGGACGAGCAGTACTTC | CASSLGQTDEQYF
NA | TRBJ2-1 | TRBD2 | TRBV18 | TGTGCCAGCTCACCACCCAGCGGGAGTGGTAGTGAGCAGTTCTTC | CASSPPSGSGSEQFF
NA | TRBJ2-5 | TRBD1 | TRBV27 | TGTGCCAGCAGAATCGGGACAGGGGCCGCCCAAGAGACCCAGTACTTC | CASRIGTGAAQETQYF
NA | TRBJ2-7 | TRBD2 | TRBV5-1 | TGCGCCAGCAGCTTGGGTATAGCGGGAGGGCCCTACGAGCAGTACTTC | CASSLGIAGGPYEQYF
once | TRBJ2-6 | NA | TRBV6-5 | TGTGCCAGCAGTTTAACCTACTCTGGGGCCAACGTCCTGACTTTC | CASSLTYSGANVLTF
NA | TRBJ2-1 | NA | TRBV5-8 | TGTGCCAGCAGCCCTCGCCCGTGGGGGCACGGTAATGAGCAGTTCTTC | CASSPRPWGHGNEQFF
NA | TRBJ2-2 | NA | TRBV14 | TGTGCCAGCAGCCATGTGACTAGACAGACCGGGGAGCTGTTTTTT | CASSHVTRQTGELFF
once | TRBJ2-1 | TRBD2 | TRBV10-3 | TGTGCCATCAGTGACCTATCTAGCGGGAGGGCCAATGAGCAGTTCTTC | CAISDLSSGRANEQFF
NA | TRBJ1-5 | NA | TRBV25-1 | TGTGCCAGCAGCCCCAGGCTCCCTGTCAAGGGGCAGCATTTT | CASSPRLPVKGQHF
once | TRBJ1-6 | TRBD1 | TRBV27 | TGTGCCAGCAGTTTTGCTCCCACAGGGGGAGAGTCACCCCTCCACTTT | CASSFAPTGGESPLHF
NA | TRBJ1-3 | NA | TRBV28 | TGTGCCAGCAGTTTACCCCCAGGGGCCTCTGGAAACACCATATATTTT | CASSLPPGASGNTIYF
NA | TRBJ2-3 | NA | TRBV18 | TGTGCCAGCTCACCGATTAGCGGAAACACAGATACGCAGTATTTT | CASSPISGNTDTQYF
NA | TRBJ1-1 | NA | TRBV28 | TGTGCCAGCAGTTTAGGCAGGCTTGGAGGTGGTGAAGCTTTCTTT | CASSLGRLGGGEAFF
few | TRBJ2-1 | TRBD1 | TRBV19 | TGTGCCAGTAGTCTGACAGGGACGCCCTACAATGAGCAGTTCTTC | CASSLTGTPYNEQFF
NA | TRBJ1-3 | NA | TRBV5-5 | TGTGCCAGCAGCTTGGCCCCAGGGGTCTCTGGAAACACCATATATTTT | CASSLAPGVSGNTIYF
NA | TRBJ2-3 | NA | TRBV4-1 | TGCGCCAGCAGCCGCCAGTCCAGCGGCACAGATACGCAGTATTTT | CASSRQSSGTDTQYF
NA | TRBJ1-3 | NA | TRBV10-3 | TGTGCCATCAGTGAGTCGACAGGCAACTCTGGAAACACCATATATTTT | CAISESTGNSGNTIYF
NA | TRBJ2-2 | NA | TRBV30 | TGTGCCTGGAACGGACAGAGAAACACCGGGGAGCTGTTTTTT | CAWNGQRNTGELFF
few | TRBJ1-4 | NA | TRBV7-2 | TGTGCCAGTGGGACTAAAAATGAAAAACTGTTTTTT | CASGTKNEKLFF
NA | TRBJ2-1 | TRBD2 | TRBV12-5 | TGTGCTAGTGGTTTGGGTTTCGGGAATAGCGGGAGGGCCTCTTACAATGAGCAGTTCTTC | CASGLGFGNSGRASYNEQFF
NA | TRBJ1-1 | NA | TRBV10-3 | TGTGCCATCAGTGCAGACAGAGAAGCTTTCTTT | CAISADREAFF
NA | TRBJ2-3 | NA | TRBV20-1 | TGCAGTGCTAGGGAGGCAGATACGCAGTATTTT | CSAREADTQYF
NA | TRBJ2-1 | TRBD2 | TRBV5-8 | TGTGCCAGCAGCGTTTGGACTAGCTCCGGCTCCTACAATGAGCAGTTCTTC | CASSVWTSSGSYNEQFF
NA | TRBJ2-7 | TRBD1 | TRBV5-4 | TGTGCCAGCAGCTTGTATGGGACAGGGGCCTTCGAGCAGTACTTC | CASSLYGTGAFEQYF
NA | TRBJ2-2 | NA | TRBV4-2 | TGTGCCAGCAGCCAAGAGGCGCGGGAGAACACCGGGGAGCTGTTTTTT | CASSQEARENTGELFF
NA | TRBJ2-7 | TRBD1 | TRBV18 | TGTGCCAGCTCACCCCTGGGACAGCTCTACGAGCAGTACTTC | CASSPLGQLYEQYF
few | TRBJ2-2 | TRBD2 | TRBV3-1/TRBV3-2 | TGTGCCAGCAGTTTGGGGCTAGCGGTGAACACCGGGGAGCTGTTTTTT | CASSLGLAVNTGELFF
once | TRBJ2-2 | TRBD2 | TRBV7-3 | TGTGCCAGCAGACATCTTTTTTTAGCGGGAGAGGCCGGGGAGCTGTTTTTT | CASRHLFLAGEAGELFF
few | TRBJ2-2 | NA | TRBV19 | TGTGCCACCCACAGGGAAAAGATGACCGGGGAGCTGTTTTTT | CATHREKMTGELFF
NA | TRBJ2-3 | TRBD1 | TRBV3-1/TRBV3-2 | TGTGCCAGCAGCCAGAGGGACAGGACCACAGATACGCAGTATTTT | CASSQRDRTTDTQYF
NA | TRBJ1-2 | TRBD1 | TRBV5-1 | TGCGCCAGCAGCTTGGAGGGGACAGGGATGGTCTACACCTTC | CASSLEGTGMVYTF
NA | TRBJ2-7 | TRBD2 | TRBV5-1 | TGCGCCAGCAGCTCGGGGACTAGCGCCTACGAGCAGTACTTC | CASSSGTSAYEQYF
NA | TRBJ1-2 | NA | TRBV2 | TGTGCCAGCAGTGAAGCGCGGAGGGGAGATGGCTACACCTTC | CASSEARRGDGYTF
NA | TRBJ2-3 | NA | TRBV18 | TGTGCCAGCTCACCACCAACAGTCACAGATACGCAGTATTTT | CASSPPTVTDTQYF
once | TRBJ1-2 | NA | TRBV27 | TGTGCCAGCCGGGAGGCGGGACCAAACTATGGCTACACCTTC | CASREAGPNYGYTF
NA | TRBJ1-1 | NA | TRBV5-5 | TGTGCCAGCACGCAACTTATTGGCAGGCTCAACACTGAAGCTTTCTTT | CASTQLIGRLNTEAFF
NA | TRBJ2-2 | NA | TRBV11-1 | TGTGCCAGCGCAATTTACAGGGCGAACACCGGGGAGCTGTTTTTT | CASAIYRANTGELFF
NA | TRBJ1-1 | TRBD1 | TRBV29-1 | TGCAGCGCAGTGGACAGGGTTGGAAGCACTGAAGCTTTCTTT | CSAVDRVGSTEAFF